The clone carrying this T cell receptor (beta chain) was counted once. Its antigen is unknown. This sample stems from a study of T cell repertoires in cytomegalovirus infection. The CDR3 is made up of 15 amino acids. V lost 0 bases and J 2 bases, leaving 9 bases between the germline ends. Germline-derived CDR1 and CDR2 are MNHEY and SMNVEV (reference sequence). Each CDR3 protein is one row after TCRdb ran MiXCR on the reads. The repertoire consists of 80,000 to 95,000 distinct CDR3 sequences, with 25% to 35% occurring once and the leading ten covering about three quarters. Study-level points and caveats: Predominance within the ex vivo response was attributable to HLA-C-restricted CMV-specific TCR beta clonotypes. Carriers of CMV and the relevant HLA type were discriminated by public TCR beta frequency.

The starting material was CD8+ T cells from cultured PBMCs, obtained from culture after CMV antigen stimulation. This TCR derives from a human donor in good health (CMV status not recorded). Some clones in this sample may be carry-over from other donors' samples. V gene TRBV27 combines with J gene TRBJ2-3; D unclear. CDR3 in amino acids: CASSLSIAATDTQYF. The CDR3 bases are TGTGCCAGCAGTTTATCGATAGCCGCCACAGATACGCAGTATTTT.